This T cell receptor (beta chain) was sequenced in a study of Ad26.COV2.S vaccination and SARS-CoV-2 variants (dated by TCRdb to the early 2020s). For context, the study as a whole: Donors in the vaccine arm were drawn from COV1001, a multicentre, randomized, double-blind, placebo-controlled phase I-IIa trial testing Ad26.COV2.S in healthy adults. Participants in the trial were split at random into five groups of five each, receiving low-dose or high-dose Ad26.COV2.S once or twice, or else placebo on both occasions. Sequencing of the TCRbeta repertoire served to evaluate the specificity and breadth of SARS-CoV-2-reactive T cell receptors following Ad26.COV2.S vaccination. The TCR-sequenced set comprised roughly 30 samples: around 20 Ad26.COV2.S vaccine recipients, 5 placebo recipients and 8 SARS-CoV-2 convalescent individuals. Investigators did not know the trial group allocation while performing experiments and assessing outcomes. Dosing of Ad26.COV2.S was intramuscular, at either 5x10^10 or 1x10^11 viral particles, delivered as one shot or as two shots spaced 56 days apart. What the research found in general, with its limitations: Non-spike TCR breadth was comparable between vaccine and placebo recipients, consistent with the vaccine containing only spike. Substantial breadth of spike-specific CD8+ and CD4+ T cell responses was reported after vaccination. The study was not powered for comparison of responses between vaccine doses or regimens. The authors noted that total T cell responses may have been underestimated by the TCR breadth and depth analyses. Higher spike-specific TCR breadth was observed in Ad26.COV2.S recipients than in placebo recipients (P = 0.0014).

Trimming takes 0 bases off V and 6 bases off J; junction bases not matched to a gene: 12. Including the terminal cysteine and phenylalanine, the CDR3 comprises 18 residues. The read is trimmed to its CDR3 DNA, 54 bases read in frame from base 1. Sequences LGHDT (CDR1) and YNNKEL (CDR2) are obtained from the germline V gene (reference sequence). The meaning of the sample's treatment or condition label: 15 to 20 received Ad26.COV2.S at low or high dose, single or two shots; 5 received placebo; per-sample allocation not given. For vaccine and placebo recipients, repertoires were sequenced using samples collected on day 63 after the first injection. Cohort 1b enrolled 25 or so adults aged 18-55 years at a single site in Boston, USA, between 29 July and 7 August 2020. As a vaccine, Ad26.COV2.S was a replication-incompetent adenovirus type 26 vector that expressed a prefusion-stabilized SARS-CoV-2 spike protein derived from the original Wuhan strain.

The immunoSEQ Assay was used to sequence TCRbeta CDR3 regions. After extraction, genomic DNA underwent amplification by bias-controlled multiplex PCR, followed by high-throughput sequencing. Concerning the study's data processing: Collapsing and filtering of sequences were performed to quantify the absolute abundance of each unique TCRbeta CDR3 region. T cell fraction was estimated by normalizing TCRbeta template counts to usable DNA, which was measured by amplifying reference genes present in all nucleated cells. Repertoire TCRs were annotated as SARS-CoV-2-specific when V gene, CDR3 amino acid sequence and J gene were exactly matched to a known reactive TCR set. The reference SARS-CoV-2 TCR set came from MIRA and was filtered for enrichment in COVID-19-positive ImmuneCODE repertoires, removing public or cross-reactive TCRs. Using the MIRA antigens, annotated TCRs were further analysed by specific ORF or by position within an ORF. Breadth was defined as annotated unique rearrangements over total unique productive rearrangements; depth was the summed frequency of those rearrangements. Two-sided Wilcoxon rank-sum tests were applied when comparing TCR breadth between groups. TCRdb stores this immuneACCESS table with in-frame sequences only. Part of the clones is absent; in the studies checked, under half of the shortfall reflects unresolved V genes, and no reason is known for the rest. V and J calls and clone size come straight from that table; D and trimming were deduced from the DNA. The sample table records about 350,000 clones; roughly 81% of these occur just once. The ten largest account for around 3.3% of the sample.

Note on this clone: The antigen it binds to is not known. There are no base qualities to consult, and no much larger clone falls within one base.

This sequence uses TRBV3-1 (or the pseudogene TRBV3-2) and TRBJ2-5, and 11 junctional nucleotides match TRBD1. This material consisted of peripheral blood, taken in a trial of Ad26.COV2.S vaccine versus placebo. The TCR originated in a person aged 18-65 years who received the Ad26.COV2.S COVID-19 vaccine or a placebo. The nucleotide sequence reads TGTGCCAGCAGCCAAGATCTTACGGACAGGGGGCGCGGGAAGACCCAGTACTTC. It translates as CASSQDLTDRGRGKTQYF.